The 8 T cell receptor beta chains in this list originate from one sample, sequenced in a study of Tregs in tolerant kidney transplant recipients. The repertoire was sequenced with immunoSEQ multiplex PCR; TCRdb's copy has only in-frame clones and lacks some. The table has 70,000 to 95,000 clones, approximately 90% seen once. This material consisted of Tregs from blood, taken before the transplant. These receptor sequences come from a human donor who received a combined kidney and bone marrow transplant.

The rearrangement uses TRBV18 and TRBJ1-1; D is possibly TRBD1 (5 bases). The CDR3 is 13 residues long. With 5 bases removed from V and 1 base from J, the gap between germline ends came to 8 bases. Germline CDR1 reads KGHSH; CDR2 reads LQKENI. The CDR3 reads CASSTTGNTEAFF. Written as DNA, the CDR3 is TGTGCCAGCTCAACCACAGGGAACACTGAAGCTTTCTTT.

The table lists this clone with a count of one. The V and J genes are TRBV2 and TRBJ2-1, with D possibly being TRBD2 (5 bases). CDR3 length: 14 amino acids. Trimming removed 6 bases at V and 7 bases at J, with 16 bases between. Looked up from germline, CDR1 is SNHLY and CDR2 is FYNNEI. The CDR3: CASRLLVTLNEQFF. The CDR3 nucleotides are TGTGCCAGCAGACTACTAGTAACCCTAAATGAGCAGTTCTTC.

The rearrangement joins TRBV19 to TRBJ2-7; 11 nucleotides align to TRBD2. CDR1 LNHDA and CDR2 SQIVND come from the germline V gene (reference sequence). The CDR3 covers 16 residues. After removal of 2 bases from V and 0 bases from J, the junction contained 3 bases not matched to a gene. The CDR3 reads CASSITLAGASYEQYF. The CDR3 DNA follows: TGTGCCAGTAGTATAACACTAGCGGGAGCCTCCTACGAGCAGTACTTC. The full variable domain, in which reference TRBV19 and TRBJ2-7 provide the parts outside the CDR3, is DGGITQSPKYLFRKEGQNVTLSCEQNLNHDAMYWYRQDPGQGLRLIYYSQIVNDFQKGDIAEGYSVSREKKESFPLTVTSAQKNPTAFYLCASSITLAGASYEQYFGPGTRLTVT.

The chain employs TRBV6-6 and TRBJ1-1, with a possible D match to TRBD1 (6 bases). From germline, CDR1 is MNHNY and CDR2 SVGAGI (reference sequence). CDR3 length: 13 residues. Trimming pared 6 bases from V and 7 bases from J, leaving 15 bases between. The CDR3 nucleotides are TGTGCCAGCAGCTCCCCGGACAGATTTGAAGCTTTCTTT. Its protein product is CASSSPDRFEAFF.

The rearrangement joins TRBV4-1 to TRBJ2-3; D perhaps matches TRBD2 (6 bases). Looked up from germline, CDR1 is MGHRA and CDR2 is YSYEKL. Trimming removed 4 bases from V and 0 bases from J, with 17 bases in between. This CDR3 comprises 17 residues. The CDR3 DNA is TGCGCCAGCAGCCTCACCTCCCTGGGGACTAGCACAGATACGCAGTATTTT. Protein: CASSLTSLGTSTDTQYF.

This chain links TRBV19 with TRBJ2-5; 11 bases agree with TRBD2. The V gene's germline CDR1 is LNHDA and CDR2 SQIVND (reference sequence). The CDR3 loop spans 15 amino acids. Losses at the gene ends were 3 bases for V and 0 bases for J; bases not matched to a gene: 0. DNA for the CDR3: TGTGCCAGTAGTATTAGCGGGAGGGACCAAGAGACCCAGTACTTC. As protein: CASSISGRDQETQYF. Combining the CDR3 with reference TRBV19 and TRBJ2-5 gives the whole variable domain DGGITQSPKYLFRKEGQNVTLSCEQNLNHDAMYWYRQDPGQGLRLIYYSQIVNDFQKGDIAEGYSVSREKKESFPLTVTSAQKNPTAFYLCASSISGRDQETQYFGPGTRLLVL.

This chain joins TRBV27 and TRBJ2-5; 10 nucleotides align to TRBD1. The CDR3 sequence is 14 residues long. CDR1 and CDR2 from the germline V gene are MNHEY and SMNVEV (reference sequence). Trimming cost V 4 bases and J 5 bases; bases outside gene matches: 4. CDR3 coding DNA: TGTGCCAGCAGTTCCGGACAGGGGGGGGAGACCCAGTACTTC. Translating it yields CASSSGQGGETQYF.

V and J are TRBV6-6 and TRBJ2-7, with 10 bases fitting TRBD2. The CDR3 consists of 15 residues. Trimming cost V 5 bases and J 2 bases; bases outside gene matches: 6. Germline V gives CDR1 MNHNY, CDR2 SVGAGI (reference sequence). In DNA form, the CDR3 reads TGTGCCAGCAGTACCACTAGCGGGAAGGCCTACGAGCAGTACTTC. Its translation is CASSTTSGKAYEQYF.